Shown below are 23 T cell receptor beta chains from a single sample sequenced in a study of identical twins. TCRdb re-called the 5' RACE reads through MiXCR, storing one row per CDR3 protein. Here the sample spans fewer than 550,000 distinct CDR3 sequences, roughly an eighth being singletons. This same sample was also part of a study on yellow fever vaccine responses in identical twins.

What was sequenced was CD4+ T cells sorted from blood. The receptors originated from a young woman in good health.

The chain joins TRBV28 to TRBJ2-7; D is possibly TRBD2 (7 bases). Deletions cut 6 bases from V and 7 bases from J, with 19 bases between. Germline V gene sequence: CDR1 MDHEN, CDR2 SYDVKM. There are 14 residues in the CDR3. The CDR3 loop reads CASSPGGGPWEQYF. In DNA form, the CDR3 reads TGTGCCAGCAGCCCCGGCGGGGGCCCCTGGGAGCAGTACTTC.

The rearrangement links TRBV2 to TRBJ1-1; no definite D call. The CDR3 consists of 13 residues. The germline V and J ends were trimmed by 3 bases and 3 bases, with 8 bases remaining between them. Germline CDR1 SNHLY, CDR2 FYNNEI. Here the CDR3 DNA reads TGTGCCAGCAGTGACAGACCTTACACTGAAGCTTTCTTT. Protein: CASSDRPYTEAFF.

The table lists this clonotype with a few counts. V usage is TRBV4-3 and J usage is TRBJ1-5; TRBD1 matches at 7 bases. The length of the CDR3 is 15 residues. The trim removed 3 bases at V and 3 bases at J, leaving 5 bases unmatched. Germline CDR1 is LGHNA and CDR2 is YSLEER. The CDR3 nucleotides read TGCGCCAGCAGCCAGGAGACAGGGAACAATCAGCCCCAGCATTTT. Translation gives CASSQETGNNQPQHF.

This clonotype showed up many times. CDR3 nucleotides: TGTGCCAGCAGTGACAGGGACGATGAAAAACTGTTTTTT. Its translation: CASSDRDDEKLFF. The chain links TRBV25-1 to TRBJ1-4; TRBD1 might be the D (5 bases). Germline V CDR1 and CDR2: MGHDK, SYGVNS. This CDR3 has 13 residues. V was clipped by 3 bases and J by 6 bases, with 8 bases between them.

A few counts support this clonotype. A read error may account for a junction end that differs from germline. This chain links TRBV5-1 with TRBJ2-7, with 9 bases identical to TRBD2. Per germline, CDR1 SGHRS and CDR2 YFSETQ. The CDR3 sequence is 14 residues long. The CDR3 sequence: CASHSAGGPYDQYF. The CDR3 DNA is TGCGCCAGCCACTCGGCGGGGGGGCCTTACGACCAGTACTTC.

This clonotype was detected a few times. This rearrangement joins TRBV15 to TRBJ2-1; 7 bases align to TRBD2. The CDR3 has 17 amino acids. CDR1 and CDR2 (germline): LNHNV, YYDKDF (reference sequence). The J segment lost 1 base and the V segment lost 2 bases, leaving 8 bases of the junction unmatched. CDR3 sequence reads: CATSRRPGGTSYNEQFF. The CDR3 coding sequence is TGTGCCACCAGCAGAAGGCCCGGGGGGACTTCCTACAATGAGCAGTTCTTC.

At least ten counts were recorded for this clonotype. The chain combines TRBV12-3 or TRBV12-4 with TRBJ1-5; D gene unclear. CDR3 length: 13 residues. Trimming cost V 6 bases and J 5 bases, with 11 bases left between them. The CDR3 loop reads CASSLSGDQPQHF. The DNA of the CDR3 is TGTGCCAGCAGCCTTTCAGGCGATCAGCCCCAGCATTTT.

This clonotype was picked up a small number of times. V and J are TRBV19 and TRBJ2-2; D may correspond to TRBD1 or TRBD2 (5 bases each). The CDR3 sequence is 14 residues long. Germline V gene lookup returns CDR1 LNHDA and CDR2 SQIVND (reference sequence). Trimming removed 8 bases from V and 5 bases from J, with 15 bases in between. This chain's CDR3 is CASGTDGATGELFF. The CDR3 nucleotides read TGTGCCAGTGGGACGGATGGGGCGACCGGGGAGCTGTTTTTT.

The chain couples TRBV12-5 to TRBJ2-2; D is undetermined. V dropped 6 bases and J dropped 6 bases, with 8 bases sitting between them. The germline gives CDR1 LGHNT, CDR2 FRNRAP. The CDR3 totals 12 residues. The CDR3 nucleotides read TGTGCTAGTGGCCATCGGCCCGGGGAGCTGTTTTTT. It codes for CASGHRPGELFF.

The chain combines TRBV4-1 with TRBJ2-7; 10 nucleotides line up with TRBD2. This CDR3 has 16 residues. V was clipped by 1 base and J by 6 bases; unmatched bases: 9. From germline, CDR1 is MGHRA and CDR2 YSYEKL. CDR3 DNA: TGCGCCAGCAGCCAAGGACGGACTAGCGGTACGGGCGAGCAGTACTTC. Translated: CASSQGRTSGTGEQYF.

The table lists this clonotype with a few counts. This chain's CDR3 is CASSLLEGTTQETQYF. The CDR3 DNA reads as TGTGCCAGCAGTTTATTGGAGGGAACCACTCAAGAGACCCAGTACTTC. The chain links TRBV28 to TRBJ2-5; possible D gene TRBD2, 6 bases. The length of the CDR3 is 16 residues. V lost 1 base and J 2 bases, leaving 14 bases between the germline ends. Looked up from germline, CDR1 is MDHEN and CDR2 is SYDVKM.

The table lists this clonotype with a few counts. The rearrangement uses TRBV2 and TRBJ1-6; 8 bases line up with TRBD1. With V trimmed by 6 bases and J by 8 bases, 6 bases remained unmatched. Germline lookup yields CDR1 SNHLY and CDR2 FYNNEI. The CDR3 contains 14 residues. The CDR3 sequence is CASRLDRDDSPLHF. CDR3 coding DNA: TGTGCCAGCAGATTGGACAGGGATGATTCACCCCTCCACTTT.

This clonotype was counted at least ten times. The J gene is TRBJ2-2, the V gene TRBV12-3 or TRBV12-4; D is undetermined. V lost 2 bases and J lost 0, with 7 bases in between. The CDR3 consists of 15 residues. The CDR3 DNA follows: TGTGCCAGCAGTTTATGGACCGCGAACACCGGGGAGCTGTTTTTT. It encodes CASSLWTANTGELFF.

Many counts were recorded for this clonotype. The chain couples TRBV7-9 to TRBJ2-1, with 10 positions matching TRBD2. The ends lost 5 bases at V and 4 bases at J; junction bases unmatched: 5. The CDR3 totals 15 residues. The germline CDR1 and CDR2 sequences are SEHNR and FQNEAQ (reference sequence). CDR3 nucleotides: TGTGCCAGCAGCGTACGGACTAGCGGTTACAATGAGCAGTTCTTC. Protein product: CASSVRTSGYNEQFF.

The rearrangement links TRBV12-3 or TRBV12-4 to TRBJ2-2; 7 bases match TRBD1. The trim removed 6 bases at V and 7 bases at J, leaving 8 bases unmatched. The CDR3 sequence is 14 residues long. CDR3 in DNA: TGTGCCAGCAGCGACAGGGATGGTGGCGGGGAGCTGTTTTTT. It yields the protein CASSDRDGGGELFF.

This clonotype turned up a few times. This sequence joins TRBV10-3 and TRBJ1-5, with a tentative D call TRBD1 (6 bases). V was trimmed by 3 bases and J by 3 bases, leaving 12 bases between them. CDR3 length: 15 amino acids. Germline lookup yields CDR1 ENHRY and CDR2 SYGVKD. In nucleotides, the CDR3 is TGTGCCATCAGTGAAGGCCCAGGGGACAATCAGCCCCAGCATTTT. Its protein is CAISEGPGDNQPQHF.

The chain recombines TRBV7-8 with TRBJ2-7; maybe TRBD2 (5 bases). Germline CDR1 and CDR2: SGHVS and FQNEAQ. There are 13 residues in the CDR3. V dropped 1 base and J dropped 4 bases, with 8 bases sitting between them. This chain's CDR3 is CASSLVRVYEQYF. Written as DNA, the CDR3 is TGTGCCAGCAGCTTAGTGCGGGTTTACGAGCAGTACTTC.

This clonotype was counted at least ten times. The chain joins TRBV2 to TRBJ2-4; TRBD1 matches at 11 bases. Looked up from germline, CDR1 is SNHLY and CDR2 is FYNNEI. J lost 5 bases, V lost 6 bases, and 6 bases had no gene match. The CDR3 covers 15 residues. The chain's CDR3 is CASRRTGGRENIQYF. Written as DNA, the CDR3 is TGTGCCAGCAGACGGACAGGGGGCAGGGAAAACATTCAGTACTTC.

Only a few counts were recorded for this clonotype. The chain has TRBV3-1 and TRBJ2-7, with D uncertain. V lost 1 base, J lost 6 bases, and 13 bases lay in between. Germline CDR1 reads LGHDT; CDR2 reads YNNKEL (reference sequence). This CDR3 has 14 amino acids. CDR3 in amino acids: CASSQVVNLGEQYF. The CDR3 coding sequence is TGTGCCAGCAGCCAAGTAGTTAATCTGGGCGAGCAGTACTTC.

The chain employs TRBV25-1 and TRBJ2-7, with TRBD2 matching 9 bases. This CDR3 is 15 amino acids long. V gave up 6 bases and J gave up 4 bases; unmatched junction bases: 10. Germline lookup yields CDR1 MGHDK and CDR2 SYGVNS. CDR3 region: CASSGSGTSWYEQYF. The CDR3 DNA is TGTGCCAGCAGCGGATCCGGGACTAGCTGGTACGAGCAGTACTTC.

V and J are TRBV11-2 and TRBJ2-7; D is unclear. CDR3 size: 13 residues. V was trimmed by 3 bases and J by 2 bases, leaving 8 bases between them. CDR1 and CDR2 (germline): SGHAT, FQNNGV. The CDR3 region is CASSFLSAYEQYF. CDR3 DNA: TGTGCCAGCAGCTTCCTCTCGGCCTACGAGCAGTACTTC.

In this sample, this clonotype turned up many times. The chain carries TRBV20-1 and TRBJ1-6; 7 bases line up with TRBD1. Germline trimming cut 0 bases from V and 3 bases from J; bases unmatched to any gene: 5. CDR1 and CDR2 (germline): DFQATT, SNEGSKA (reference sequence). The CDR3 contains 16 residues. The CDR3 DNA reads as TGCAGTGCTAGAGACTCACGGGACAGCTATAATTCACCCCTCCACTTT. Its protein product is CSARDSRDSYNSPLHF.

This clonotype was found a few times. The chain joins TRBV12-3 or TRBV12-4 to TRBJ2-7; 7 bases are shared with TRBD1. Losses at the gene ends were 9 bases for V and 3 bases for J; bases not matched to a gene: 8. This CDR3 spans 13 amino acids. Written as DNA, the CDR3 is TGTGCCAGTCAGACAGGGAAAGGCTACGAGCAGTACTTC. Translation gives CASQTGKGYEQYF.